The 24 T cell receptor beta chains below come from one sample, sequenced in a study of early T cells in non-severe SARS-CoV-2 infection. TCRdb reprocessed the 5' RACE reads with MiXCR, giving one entry per CDR3 protein. The sample includes around 40,000 distinct CDR3 sequences, under 8% of them seen just once. Sequencing was carried out using whole blood. Receptors were obtained from an adult who was a healthcare worker with PCR-confirmed SARS-CoV-2 infection or an uninfected control (not recorded which).

The table lists this clonotype with many counts. The chain recombines TRBV5-1 with TRBJ2-7; 8 nucleotides line up with TRBD1. V gave up 4 bases and J gave up 5 bases; unmatched junction bases: 5. This CDR3 is built from 13 residues. Germline values: CDR1 SGHRS, CDR2 YFSETQ. CDR3: CASSGGQGHEQYF. CDR3 nucleotides: TGCGCCAGCAGCGGCGGACAGGGTCACGAGCAGTACTTC.

This clonotype showed up many times. The chain employs TRBV29-1 and TRBJ2-1; TRBD2 matches 8 bases. The CDR3 runs 15 residues. Unmatched junction bases numbered 15, after V lost 6 bases and J lost 8 bases. Germline-derived CDR1 and CDR2 are SQVTM and ANQGSEA. CDR3 residues: CSVGGSGRSSHEQFF. For the CDR3, the DNA is TGCAGCGTCGGTGGGAGCGGGAGAAGCAGCCATGAGCAGTTCTTC.

The chain recombines TRBV20-1 with TRBJ2-7, with 9 bases aligning to TRBD2. This CDR3 contains 12 residues. The germline V gene has CDR1 DFQATT and CDR2 SNEGSKA (reference sequence). V shed 3 bases, J shed 3 bases, and the junction held 0 bases outside the gene matches. CDR3 sequence: CSARTSGYEQYF. As DNA, the CDR3 is TGCAGTGCTAGGACTAGCGGCTACGAGCAGTACTTC.

The gene calls are TRBV29-1 and TRBJ2-1, with 7 bases that match TRBD1. V dropped 5 bases and J dropped 5; count of bases not matched to a gene: 9. The CDR3 is 14 amino acids. Germline loops: CDR1 SQVTM, CDR2 ANQGSEA. The CDR3 reads CSVRTGTVNNEQFF. In nucleotides, the CDR3 is TGCAGCGTTCGAACCGGGACAGTAAACAATGAGCAGTTCTTC.

This clonotype was seen ten or more times. The V call is TRBV2, the J call TRBJ1-5, with D uncertain. Trimming removed 4 bases at V and 8 bases at J, with 12 bases between. This CDR3 contains 13 residues. Germline lookup yields CDR1 SNHLY and CDR2 FYNNEI. CDR3 protein: CASSASEGEPQHF. The CDR3 coding sequence is TGTGCCAGCAGTGCATCGGAGGGCGAGCCCCAGCATTTT.

In its sample, this clonotype was seen many times. This sequence joins TRBV3-1 and TRBJ2-5; D is ambiguous. The germline gives CDR1 LGHDT, CDR2 YNNKEL (reference sequence). The CDR3 loop spans 12 amino acids. Trimming removed 6 bases at V and 7 bases at J, with 12 bases between. DNA of the CDR3: TGTGCCAGCAGATATAGCTCCGGGACCCAGTACTTC. Protein: CASRYSSGTQYF.

This clonotype was seen a handful of times. The J gene is TRBJ2-7, the V gene TRBV18; D remains ambiguous. This CDR3 contains 16 residues. V was trimmed by 6 bases and J by 6 bases, leaving 24 bases between them. Germline CDR1 reads KGHSH; CDR2 reads LQKENI. CDR3 DNA: TGTGCCAGCTCCCCCCACCCTCCGTCAGGTCCTGGCGAGCAGTACTTC. This codes for CASSPHPPSGPGEQYF.

This clonotype turned up a few times. J is TRBJ2-7 and V is TRBV28, with TRBD2 identical over 9 bases. With V trimmed by 1 base and J by 2 bases, 3 bases remained unmatched. Germline V gene data show CDR1 as MDHEN and CDR2 as SYDVKM. The CDR3 is 15 residues long. The CDR3 reads CASSLFSSGTYEQYF. The CDR3 DNA follows: TGTGCCAGCAGTTTATTCTCTAGCGGGACCTACGAGCAGTACTTC.

This clonotype was seen only a few times. V is TRBV12-3 or TRBV12-4 and J is TRBJ2-7; no definite D call. Trimming took 5 bases from V and 3 from J, leaving 14 bases between them. This CDR3 comprises 14 residues. The CDR3 DNA sequence: TGTGCCAGCAGTCCCCTAATGGGCCTCTACGAGCAGTACTTC. The encoded protein is CASSPLMGLYEQYF.

This clonotype was picked up many times. The chain links TRBV11-3 to TRBJ2-1, with TRBD1 identical over 10 bases. Trimming removed 5 bases from V and 9 bases from J; junction bases left unmatched: 7. The germline V gene has CDR1 SGHNT and CDR2 YENEEA. This CDR3 comprises 14 residues. The CDR3: CASSHLGQGIEQFF. In DNA, the CDR3 is TGTGCCAGCAGCCACCTGGGACAGGGGATTGAGCAGTTCTTC.

This clonotype has ten or more counts. The J gene is TRBJ2-3, the V gene TRBV4-2; no clear D gene. Germline CDR1 reads LGHNA; CDR2 reads YNFKEQ. The CDR3 is made up of 16 amino acids. V was pared by 3 bases and J by 4 bases, with 17 bases between. Here the CDR3 DNA reads TGTGCCAGCAGCCAGGACGGACCCCTGGGGTCAGATACGCAGTATTTT. It codes for CASSQDGPLGSDTQYF.

This clonotype was counted many times. V and J are TRBV20-1 and TRBJ1-1; D unresolved. This CDR3 has 14 amino acids. V was pared by 2 bases and J by 0 bases, with 10 bases between. Germline CDR1 DFQATT, CDR2 SNEGSKA (reference sequence). The CDR3 DNA reads TGCAGTGCTAGACTAATACCTATGAACACTGAAGCTTTCTTT. Protein: CSARLIPMNTEAFF.

By share, this clonotype counts as medium-sized. V and J are TRBV7-8 and TRBJ1-3, with 10 bases matching TRBD1. Germline lookup yields CDR1 SGHVS and CDR2 FQNEAQ. CDR3 length: 17 amino acids. J was trimmed by 3 bases and V by 5 bases; bases with no gene match: 10. The CDR3: CASSLRDRGVGGNTIYF. For the CDR3, the DNA is TGTGCCAGCAGCCTCCGGGACAGGGGCGTAGGTGGAAACACCATATATTTT.

This clonotype was seen only a few times. The gene calls are TRBV5-1 and TRBJ2-5; no definite D call. This CDR3 comprises 12 residues. The V gene's germline CDR1 is SGHRS and CDR2 YFSETQ. Trimming shortened V by 2 bases and J by 3 bases, and 5 bases separated the two germline ends. The CDR3 DNA sequence: TGCGCCAGCAGCTTACAAAAAGAGACCCAGTACTTC. Translated, it gives CASSLQKETQYF.

The table lists this clonotype with many counts. This chain uses TRBV6-6 with TRBJ1-5, with TRBD1 matching over 7 bases. The CDR3 is made up of 16 amino acids. V trimming: 2 bases; J trimming: 2 bases; junction bases outside the gene matches: 6. Per the germline V gene, CDR1 is MNHNY and CDR2 is SVGAGI (reference sequence). CDR3 DNA sequence: TGTGCCAGCAGTTACAGGGGGCCATCGGGCAATCAGCCCCAGCATTTT. This translates into CASSYRGPSGNQPQHF.

The J gene is TRBJ2-1, the V gene TRBV5-6; 7 bases are shared with TRBD2. Germline V gene data show CDR1 as SGHDT and CDR2 as YYEEEE. The V gene end was trimmed by 0 bases and the J gene end by 7 bases; junction bases not matched to a gene: 1. This CDR3 contains 13 residues. The CDR3 spells CASSLAGGNEQFF. The CDR3 region has the DNA TGTGCCAGCAGCTTGGCCGGGGGGAATGAGCAGTTCTTC.

The chain couples TRBV7-9 to TRBJ1-2; maybe TRBD1 (5 bases). V was cut by 3 bases and J by 9 bases, with 11 bases left in between. The CDR3 sequence is 12 residues long. The germline gives CDR1 SEHNR, CDR2 FQNEAQ (reference sequence). The CDR3 is CASSFQGDSYTF. Written as DNA, the CDR3 is TGTGCCAGCAGCTTCCAGGGTGATAGCTACACCTTC.

This sequence joins TRBV12-3 or TRBV12-4 and TRBJ2-5, with a possible D match to TRBD2 (5 bases). The CDR3 has 13 amino acids. The ends were cut back, 3 bases at V and 0 bases at J, with 5 bases in the middle. The DNA of the CDR3 is TGTGCCAGCAGTTTGGACTACCAAGAGACCCAGTACTTC. Its protein product is CASSLDYQETQYF.

This clonotype was detected ten times or more. The chain is built from TRBV29-1 and TRBJ2-3; D call uncertain. V lost 4 bases, J lost 3 bases, and 14 bases lay in between. Germline assignment: CDR1 SQVTM and CDR2 ANQGSEA. CDR3 size: 14 residues. CDR3 nucleotide sequence: TGCAGCGTTGGTGAGGTGGGTCTAACAGATACGCAGTATTTT. This encodes CSVGEVGLTDTQYF.

This clonotype came up many times. This chain links TRBV6-5 with TRBJ2-2; D perhaps matches TRBD1 (6 bases). Germline CDR1 reads MNHEY; CDR2 reads SVGAGI. The CDR3 runs to 15 residues. V lost 5 bases and J lost 4, with 14 bases in between. The DNA for the CDR3 is TGTGCCAGCAGTACAGGGTTAAGCGTCACCGGGGAGCTGTTTTTT. This translates into CASSTGLSVTGELFF.

This clonotype qualifies as medium-sized. The V gene is TRBV12-3 or TRBV12-4, the J gene TRBJ2-1, with 8 bases aligning to TRBD2. V lost 6 bases to trimming and J lost 9 bases; unmatched junction nucleotides: 13. The CDR3 totals 15 residues. The CDR3 region is CASSLNAGGTSEQFF. The CDR3 nucleotides read TGTGCCAGCAGCCTCAATGCGGGAGGAACCAGTGAGCAGTTCTTC.

This clonotype was seen a few times. The V and J genes are TRBV7-8 and TRBJ2-1; unclear D gene. CDR1 is SGHVS and CDR2 is FQNEAQ in the germline V gene. There are 15 residues in the CDR3. Trimming pared 0 bases from V and 0 bases from J, leaving 6 bases between. The CDR3 is CASSLASSSYNEQFF. CDR3 in DNA: TGTGCCAGCAGCTTAGCGTCGAGCTCCTACAATGAGCAGTTCTTC.

This clonotype came up many times. This rearrangement joins TRBV28 to TRBJ1-4; TRBD1 is a possible D gene (6 bases). The germline CDR1 and CDR2 sequences are MDHEN and SYDVKM. This CDR3 is 15 amino acids long. Trimming removed 5 bases at V and 3 bases at J, with 13 bases between. The CDR3 loop is CASSRPDSPNEKLFF. As DNA, the CDR3 is TGTGCCAGCAGTCGACCGGACAGCCCTAATGAAAAACTGTTTTTT.

This clonotype was observed at least ten times. The CDR3 DNA sequence: TGTGCCAGCCGCGAGGACACCCGCTATGGCTACACCTTC. Translating it yields CASREDTRYGYTF. This chain joins TRBV14 and TRBJ1-2, with a possible D match to TRBD1 (5 bases). Germline V lookup: CDR1 SGHDN, CDR2 FVKESK. The CDR3 has 13 amino acids. V dropped 8 bases and J dropped 4 bases, with 14 bases sitting between them.